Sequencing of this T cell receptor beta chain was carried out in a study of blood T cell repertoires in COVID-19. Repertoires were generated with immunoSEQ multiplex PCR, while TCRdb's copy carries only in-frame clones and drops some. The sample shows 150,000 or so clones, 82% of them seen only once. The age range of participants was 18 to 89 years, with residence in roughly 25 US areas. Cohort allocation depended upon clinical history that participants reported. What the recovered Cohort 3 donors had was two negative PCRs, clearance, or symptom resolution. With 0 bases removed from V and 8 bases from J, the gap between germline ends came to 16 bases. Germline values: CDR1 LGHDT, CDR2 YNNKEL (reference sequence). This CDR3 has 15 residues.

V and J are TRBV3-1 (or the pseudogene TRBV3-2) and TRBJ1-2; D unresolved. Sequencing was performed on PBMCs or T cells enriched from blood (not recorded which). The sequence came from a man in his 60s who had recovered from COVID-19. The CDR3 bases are TGTGCCAGCAGCCAAGATCGAGCCCGGGGAAGAGGCTACACCTTC. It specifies CASSQDRARGRGYTF.